Below, 27 T cell receptor beta chains from the same sample are listed, as sequenced in a study of T cells in women clearing cervical HPV infection. Sequenced by immunoSEQ multiplex PCR; TCRdb stores in-frame clones only, minus some. This sample's table has about 31,000 clones. The specimen sequenced was blood buffy coat. The receptors derive from a woman aged 18 to 75 with a cervical HPV16 infection that either progressed to CIN3+ or cleared (not recorded which).

As to this clone: With the read ending 3 residues before the CDR3 end, the germline J gene is used to fill in that end. V gene TRBV11-2 combines with J gene TRBJ1-4; maybe TRBD1 (6 bases). From germline, CDR1 is SGHAT and CDR2 FQNNGV. Between the trimmed V and J ends, which lost 2 bases and 7 bases, there was a span of 8 bases. This CDR3 has 13 amino acids. The sequenced CDR3 bases are TGTGCCAGCAGCTTATCAGGGGCTGAAAAA. Translation gives CASSLSGAEK. The CDR3 in its entirety is CASSLSGAEKLFF.

Notes on this clone: The sequenced fragment ends 3 residues before the CDR3 boundary, so the rest is inferred from the germline J gene. V gene TRBV23-1 combines with J gene TRBJ1-6; no definite D call. TRBV23-1 is marked as an open reading frame, function uncertain. The CDR3 has 17 amino acids. Trimming removed 2 bases at V and 9 bases at J, with 20 bases between. The CDR3 bases that were read are TGCGCCAGCAGTCAAGCTTTTTGCAGCCTCAGGAGTTCACCC. Its protein is CASSQAFCSLRSSP. The whole CDR3 sequence is CASSQAFCSLRSSPLHF.

With respect to this clone: The read terminates 3 residues before the CDR3 end, so the remaining end is supplied by the germline J gene. This chain connects TRBV11-2 to TRBJ1-6, with a weak D call TRBD1 (6 bases). Deletions cut 4 bases from V and 9 bases from J, with 13 bases between. The CDR3 contains 14 residues. Germline V CDR1 and CDR2: SGHAT, FQNNGV. The CDR3 sequence is CASSYDRTSSPLHF. CDR3 DNA (partial): TGTGCCAGCAGCTACGACAGGACGAGTTCACCC.

About this clone itself: The read terminates 3 residues before the CDR3 end, so the remaining end is supplied by the germline J gene. This chain links TRBV18 with TRBJ1-1; a possible D gene is TRBD1 (6 bases). CDR1 is KGHSH, CDR2 LQKENI, per germline. The CDR3 consists of 14 residues. The CDR3: CASSHVTSGGAAFF. The CDR3 bases that were read are TGTGCCAGCTCACACGTCACTAGCGGGGGGGCA.

On this clone itself: The CDR3 end lies 3 residues beyond the end of the read and is filled in from the germline J gene. The chain has TRBV23-1 and TRBJ1-5; no firm D call. TRBV23-1 is placed among ORFs of uncertain function. V was shortened by 1 base and J by 2 bases, with 9 bases between the two germline ends. The CDR3 spans 15 residues. The CDR3 bases that were read are TGCGCCAGCAGTCAATTTAAATTCGGCAATCAGCCC. Amino acids: CASSQFKFGNQP. The full CDR3 protein reads CASSQFKFGNQPQHF.

Regarding this clone: The read ends 3 residues before the CDR3 terminus; that terminus is restored from the germline J gene. This chain links TRBV18 with TRBJ2-3; 9 bases agree with TRBD1. The CDR3 runs to 17 residues. Germline V gene lookup returns CDR1 KGHSH and CDR2 LQKENI. The CDR3 spells CASSPTVRTGVGQPQYF. Partial CDR3 DNA: TGTGCCAGCTCACCGACTGTAAGGACAGGGGTGGGGCAGCCG.

With regard to this clone: Read coverage stops 3 residues before the CDR3 terminus; the germline J gene supplies the remainder. This rearrangement joins TRBV20-1 to TRBJ1-1; D ambiguous. Germline values: CDR1 DFQATT, CDR2 SNEGSKA (reference sequence). With 5 bases removed from V and 2 bases from J, the gap between germline ends came to 15 bases. The CDR3 sequence is 14 residues long. The sequenced CDR3 bases are TGCAGTGCTCCTCTTGCGCGGCTTAACACTGAA. Translation gives CSAPLARLNTE. The whole CDR3 protein is CSAPLARLNTEAFF.

With respect to this clone: The read gets to within 3 residues of the CDR3 end, and the germline J gene fills in the rest. This chain joins TRBV5-4 and TRBJ1-1, with 9 bases lining up with TRBD1. Germline lookup yields CDR1 SGHNT and CDR2 YYREEE (reference sequence). V lost 1 base and J lost 1; bases outside the gene matches: 2. This CDR3 is 15 amino acids long. Here the CDR3 reads CASSLPGQGNTEAFF. The sequenced part of the CDR3 DNA is TGTGCCAGCAGCTTGCCGGGACAGGGGAACACTGAA.

With regard to this clone: The CDR3 extends 3 residues past the end of the read, so its final part is completed from the germline J gene. J is TRBJ2-7 and V is TRBV7-8; possible D gene TRBD1, 5 bases. Trimming pared 3 bases from V and 6 bases from J, leaving 9 bases between. The CDR3 is 12 amino acids. Germline lookup yields CDR1 SGHVS and CDR2 FQNEAQ. CDR3 DNA (partial): TGTGCCAGCAGCTTCATTGGGGCCGAG. Amino acid sequence: CASSFIGAE. The entire CDR3 is CASSFIGAEQYF.

Note on this clone: The read halts 3 residues ahead of the CDR3 end, with the missing end drawn from the germline J gene. V usage is TRBV5-8 and J usage is TRBJ2-2; D gene unclear. This CDR3 comprises 15 residues. Per germline, CDR1 SGHTS and CDR2 YDEGEE. The CDR3 reads CASSPGAATNEKLFF. CDR3 bases read: TGTGCCAGCAGCCCCGGAGCCGCAACTAATGAAAAG.

Notes on this clone: The CDR3 end is not reached by the read, which stops 3 residues before it; the germline J gene fills it in. The chain carries TRBV7-9 and TRBJ2-5, with TRBD1 matching over 9 bases. CDR1 is SEHNR, CDR2 FQNEAQ, per germline (reference sequence). V trimming: 5 bases; J trimming: 4 bases; junction bases outside the gene matches: 8. CDR3 length: 15 residues. CDR3 sequence reads: CASSLRQGVGETQYF. The covered CDR3 bases are TGTGCCAGCAGCCTGAGACAGGGGGTAGGAGAGACC. Looking up the rest from reference TRBV7-9 and TRBJ2-5 gives the full variable domain: DTGVSQNPRHKITKRGQNVTFRCDPISEHNRLYWYRQTLGQGPEFLTYFQNEAQLEKSRLLSDRFSAERPKGSFSTLEIQRTEQGDSAMYLCASSLRQGVGETQYFGPGTRLLVL.

Worth noting for this clone: The DNA ends 3 residues before the CDR3 does, and the rest of the CDR3 is filled in from the germline J gene. The chain carries TRBV7-2 and TRBJ1-5, with D maybe TRBD1 (6 bases). Trimming shortened V by 0 bases and J by 9 bases, and 12 bases separated the two germline ends. The CDR3 covers 14 residues. CDR1 and CDR2 from the germline V gene are SGHTA and FQGNSA. CDR3 region: CASSLAEGTSPQHF. The CDR3 bases that were read are TGTGCCAGCAGCTTAGCGGAGGGGACATCGCCC. The full variable domain, completed using reference TRBV7-2 and TRBJ1-5, is GAGVSQSPSNKVTEKGKDVELRCDPISGHTALYWYRQSLGQGLEFLIYFQGNSAPDKSGLPSDRFSAERTGGSVSTLTIQRTQQEDSAVYLCASSLAEGTSPQHFGDGTRLSIL.

With respect to this clone: The read comes to an end 3 residues before the CDR3 does, leaving the germline J gene to fill in the end. The J gene is TRBJ2-3, the V gene TRBV2; 10 nucleotides match TRBD2. CDR1 SNHLY and CDR2 FYNNEI come from the germline V gene. CDR3 length equals 14 residues. CDR3 sequence: CASSLAGAQETQYF. The part of the CDR3 DNA that was read is TGTGCCAGCAGTCTAGCGGGGGCTCAAGAGACG.

Note on this clone: From the germline J gene comes the end of the CDR3, since the read stops 3 residues before it. The chain carries TRBV5-1 and TRBJ2-1, with D tentatively TRBD1 (6 bases). V lost 4 bases, J lost 5 bases, and 16 bases lay in between. Germline values: CDR1 SGHRS, CDR2 YFSETQ. The CDR3 is 15 amino acids. CDR3 sequence reads: CASSLAGQPHNEQFF. The DNA read from the CDR3 is TGCGCCAGCAGCCTCGCAGGACAGCCTCACAATGAG.

In regard to this clone: The read falls 3 residues short of the CDR3 end, and the missing part is taken from the germline J gene. This sequence joins TRBV11-2 and TRBJ2-1; the D gene is possibly TRBD2 (6 bases). This CDR3 has 15 amino acids. Germline loops: CDR1 SGHAT, CDR2 FQNNGV. Trimming removed 8 bases from V and 2 bases from J, with 16 bases in between. CDR3 sequence: CASSGERRAYNEQFF. CDR3 DNA, as far as it was read: TGTGCCAGCTCGGGGGAGCGACGGGCCTACAATGAG.

Points on this clone: With the read ending 3 residues before the CDR3 end, the germline J gene is used to fill in that end. The V gene is TRBV20-1, the J gene TRBJ1-6; 10 nucleotides align to TRBD1. CDR3 length: 15 residues. The J segment lost 9 bases and the V segment lost 2 bases, leaving 7 bases of the junction unmatched. Germline V gives CDR1 DFQATT, CDR2 SNEGSKA (reference sequence). The CDR3 region is CSARHSTGGGSPLHF. The covered CDR3 bases are TGCAGTGCTAGACATTCGACAGGGGGCGGTTCACCC.

Remarks on this clone: Compared with germline, one end of the junction differs, possibly owing to a read error. Read coverage stops 3 residues before the CDR3 terminus; the germline J gene supplies the remainder. Other DNA sequences from this sample encode an identical CDR3 as well. This sequence joins TRBV7-3 and TRBJ1-3; D gene ambiguous. CDR3 length: 13 amino acids. Germline loops: CDR1 SGHTA, CDR2 FQGTGA. The CDR3 here is CASSATAGNTIYF. The CDR3 bases that were read are TGTGCCAGCAGCGCCACAGCTGGAAACACA.

As regards this clone: From the germline J gene comes the end of the CDR3, since the read stops 3 residues before it. This chain links TRBV7-8 with TRBJ2-7; D perhaps matches TRBD2 (6 bases). Germline V gene lookup returns CDR1 SGHVS and CDR2 FQNEAQ. V was trimmed by 5 bases and J by 6 bases, leaving 20 bases between them. The CDR3 has 15 residues. The part of the CDR3 DNA that was read is TGTGCCAGCAGCCTCCGGGACTCTCGATGGGGCGAG. Protein: CASSLRDSRWGE. The complete CDR3 reads CASSLRDSRWGEQYF.

To note about this clone: The read gets to within 3 residues of the CDR3 end, and the germline J gene fills in the rest. The V call is TRBV4-2, the J call TRBJ2-5, with 7 nucleotides matching TRBD2. CDR1 LGHNA and CDR2 YNFKEQ come from the germline V gene. The CDR3 has 15 amino acids. The V segment lost 7 bases and the J segment 0 bases; nucleotides outside the gene matches: 8. CDR3 loop: CASTRDYKNQETQYF. CDR3 DNA, as far as it was read: TGTGCCAGCACCCGGGACTACAAAAACCAAGAGACC.

About this clone: The CDR3 end is not reached by the read, which stops 3 residues before it; the germline J gene fills it in. V is TRBV2 and J is TRBJ1-1, with 7 bases that match TRBD1. CDR1 is SNHLY and CDR2 is FYNNEI in the germline V gene. The ends lost 8 bases at V and 6 bases at J; junction bases unmatched: 18. This CDR3 spans 16 amino acids. The chain's CDR3 is CASVLPRQGGVAEAFF. The CDR3 bases that were read are TGTGCCAGCGTATTACCCCGACAGGGTGGCGTAGCTGAA.

This clone registers medium-sized (0.01 to 0.1%) by frequency. The read gets to within 3 residues of the CDR3 end, and the germline J gene fills in the rest. V usage is TRBV18 and J usage is TRBJ2-5; D might be TRBD2 (6 bases). The CDR3 length is 13 residues. Germline CDR1 reads KGHSH; CDR2 reads LQKENI. Trimming took 2 bases from V and 5 from J, leaving 9 bases between them. CDR3 bases read: TGTGCCAGCTCACCAGGGGGGTTGGAGACC. As protein: CASSPGGLET. The complete CDR3 protein is CASSPGGLETQYF.

To note about this clone: Coverage ceases 3 residues before the CDR3 finishes, and the germline J gene fills in the end. The chain employs TRBV12-3 or TRBV12-4 and TRBJ2-3, with 9 bases aligning to TRBD1. V trimming: 10 bases; J trimming: 3 bases; junction bases outside the gene matches: 8. This CDR3 is 14 amino acids long. The CDR3: CATSNRGQTDTQYF. CDR3 DNA, as far as it was read: TGTGCCACCTCTAACAGGGGGCAGACAGATACG.

Judged by frequency, this clone is large. The read comes to an end 3 residues before the CDR3 does, leaving the germline J gene to fill in the end. This sequence joins TRBV20-1 and TRBJ2-4; 8 nucleotides line up with TRBD2. Germline CDR1 is DFQATT and CDR2 is SNEGSKA (reference sequence). V dropped 2 bases and J dropped 8; count of bases not matched to a gene: 14. This CDR3 has 16 amino acids. The CDR3 here is CSARHAGGSLRDIQYF. The CDR3 bases that were read are TGCAGTGCTAGACATGCGGGGGGATCCTTAAGGGACATT.

A word on this clone: The read falls 3 residues short of the CDR3 end, and the missing part is taken from the germline J gene. The chain employs TRBV20-1 and TRBJ1-1; a weak D match, TRBD1 (5 bases). Trimming took off 3 bases at V and 2 bases at J, with 10 bases between the two ends. The CDR3 is made up of 13 amino acids. Germline V gives CDR1 DFQATT, CDR2 SNEGSKA (reference sequence). CDR3 DNA, as far as it was read: TGCAGTGCTAGCTTGACAGATAACACTGAA. Encoded protein: CSASLTDNTE. The full CDR3 protein reads CSASLTDNTEAFF.

About this clone: Coverage ceases 3 residues before the CDR3 finishes, and the germline J gene fills in the end. The chain is built from TRBV6-1 and TRBJ1-2; 8 positions agree with TRBD1. V lost 4 bases to trimming and J lost 2 bases; unmatched junction nucleotides: 3. The CDR3 totals 14 residues. CDR1 MNHNS and CDR2 SASEGT come from the germline V gene. CDR3 sequence reads: CASSATGDNYGYTF. The covered CDR3 bases are TGTGCCAGCAGTGCGACAGGGGACAACTATGGC.

To note about this clone: The CDR3 end falls 3 residues outside the read, so it is completed with the germline J gene. The rearrangement uses TRBV20-1 and TRBJ2-5; 8 bases fit TRBD1. The CDR3 loop spans 15 amino acids. Germline V gene sequence: CDR1 DFQATT, CDR2 SNEGSKA (reference sequence). This chain's CDR3 is CSATRTGLALGTQYF. CDR3 DNA, as far as it was read: TGCAGTGCCACACGGACAGGGTTGGCTTTAGGTACC.

Note on this clone: The read ends 3 residues before the CDR3 terminus; that terminus is restored from the germline J gene. The V and J genes are TRBV2 and TRBJ1-4; TRBD1 is a possible D gene (5 bases). Deletions cut 0 bases from V and 8 bases from J, with 13 bases between. In germline, CDR1 is SNHLY, CDR2 FYNNEI. The CDR3 sequence is 15 residues long. The CDR3: CASSEAGDTDEKLFF. The part of the CDR3 DNA that was read is TGTGCCAGCAGTGAAGCAGGGGATACCGACGAAAAA.